What follows are 27 T cell receptor beta chains derived from one specimen sequenced in a study of cytomegalovirus exposure and HLA in healthy donors. PCR involved 60 Vbeta and 13 Jbeta primers. Produced via immunoSEQ multiplex PCR; TCRdb's table is partial and in-frame only. Of 75,000 to 90,000 clones detected, about 68% appear once; the ten largest clones hold more than 20%. The sample was PBMCs. The receptors originated from a man aged 25 to 40 in good health and CMV-seropositive.

The genes are TRBV6-5 and TRBJ1-2; 9 bases match TRBD1. The CDR3 has 15 residues. The junction had 11 bases not matched to a gene; V was cut back by 6 bases and J by 6 bases. From germline, CDR1 is MNHEY and CDR2 SVGAGI. This CDR3 is CASSARRTGENGYTF. For the CDR3, the DNA is TGTGCCAGCAGCGCGCGGAGGACAGGGGAGAATGGCTACACCTTC.

This clone has a handful of counts. This specimen includes other DNA sequences encoding the same CDR3. The chain links TRBV6-5 to TRBJ2-7, with D unresolved. Germline V gives CDR1 MNHEY, CDR2 SVGAGI. The CDR3 totals 12 residues. Trimming shortened V by 2 bases and J by 2 bases, and 4 bases separated the two germline ends. CDR3 coding DNA: TGTGCCAGCAGTTACAGCCCCTACGAGCAGTACTTC. Amino acid sequence: CASSYSPYEQYF.

The V and J genes are TRBV19 and TRBJ2-1; 7 bases are shared with TRBD2. The V gene's germline CDR1 is LNHDA and CDR2 SQIVND (reference sequence). V shed 7 bases, J shed 9 bases, and the junction held 6 bases outside the gene matches. CDR3 size: 12 residues. This CDR3 is CASKGGYGEQFF. The CDR3 DNA follows: TGTGCCAGTAAGGGAGGGTACGGTGAGCAGTTCTTC.

The chain couples TRBV18 to TRBJ2-7, with TRBD1 matching 9 bases. This CDR3 comprises 14 residues. Losses at the gene ends were 3 bases for V and 7 bases for J; bases not matched to a gene: 7. Germline V CDR1 and CDR2: KGHSH, LQKENI. The CDR3 loop reads CASSPWDRAREQYF. In DNA form, the CDR3 reads TGTGCCAGCTCACCCTGGGACAGGGCGAGGGAGCAGTACTTC.

The chain uses TRBV7-2 and TRBJ1-5, with 7 bases that match TRBD1. The CDR3 loop spans 16 amino acids. Trimming at V came to 5 bases and at J to 6 bases, leaving 13 bases not matched to a gene. Germline CDR1 and CDR2: SGHTA and FQGNSA. The CDR3 DNA sequence: TGTGCCAGCAGCCTACGACAGGGACTGGAGCTTCAGCCCCAGCATTTT. Its translation is CASSLRQGLELQPQHF.

The V gene is TRBV23-1, the J gene TRBJ1-1; D not resolved. TRBV23-1 is an ORF, and what it does is uncertain. The CDR3 totals 11 residues. Between the trimmed V and J ends, which lost 7 bases and 9 bases, there was a span of 12 bases. The CDR3 is CASTTGLQAFF. The CDR3 coding sequence is TGCGCCAGCACCACGGGGTTGCAAGCTTTCTTT.

This CDR3 is CASSWGGTSNQPQHF. The CDR3 nucleotides are TGTGCCAGCAGCTGGGGGGGTACTAGCAATCAGCCCCAGCATTTT. The chain has TRBV5-6 and TRBJ1-5; the D gene is possibly TRBD1 (5 bases). The V end was cut by 3 bases, the J end by 0 bases, with 10 bases between. The CDR3 has 15 amino acids. Germline values: CDR1 SGHDT, CDR2 YYEEEE.

The table lists this clone with a few counts. The CDR3 DNA reads as TGTGCCAGCAGCCGGGGAGAGGATCAAGAGACCCAGTACTTC. Amino acids: CASSRGEDQETQYF. The rearrangement links TRBV5-4 to TRBJ2-5, with D possibly TRBD2 on 5 matching bases. Germline V CDR1 and CDR2: SGHNT, YYREEE (reference sequence). This CDR3 has 14 amino acids. V was cut by 4 bases and J by 2 bases, with 12 bases left in between.

The J gene is TRBJ2-7, the V gene TRBV6-5; D might be TRBD2 (6 bases). Trimming stripped 5 bases from V and 7 bases from J, with 21 bases between. The CDR3 contains 15 residues. Looked up from germline, CDR1 is MNHEY and CDR2 is SVGAGI. The chain's CDR3 is CASSQRDGRESEQYF. CDR3 nucleotide sequence: TGTGCCAGCAGTCAACGGGACGGGAGAGAGTCTGAGCAGTACTTC.

This chain links TRBV25-1 with TRBJ2-7; D gene uncertain. CDR3 length: 11 residues. V lost 5 bases and J lost 3, with 5 bases in between. CDR1 MGHDK and CDR2 SYGVNS come from the germline V gene. This CDR3 reads CASSLRYEQYF. CDR3 nucleotides: TGTGCCAGCAGTCTACGCTACGAGCAGTACTTC.

V and J are TRBV4-1 and TRBJ1-5; D ambiguous. Trimming took off 3 bases at V and 7 bases at J, with 16 bases between the two ends. The germline CDR1 and CDR2 sequences are MGHRA and YSYEKL. The CDR3 extends over 15 amino acids. The CDR3 nucleotides are TGCGCCAGCAGCCACCCGACTAATCGAGGGCAGCCCCAGCATTTT. It is translated as CASSHPTNRGQPQHF.

The chain links TRBV11-2 to TRBJ1-3; D may be TRBD1 (5 bases). CDR3 size: 15 residues. V shed 0 bases and J shed 3 bases, with 9 bases lying between them. Germline assignment: CDR1 SGHAT and CDR2 FQNNGV. CDR3: CASSLEPGFGNTIYF. The DNA for the CDR3 is TGTGCCAGCAGCTTAGAACCAGGGTTTGGAAACACCATATATTTT. Combining the CDR3 with reference TRBV11-2 and TRBJ1-3 gives the whole variable domain EAGVAQSPRYKIIEKRQSVAFWCNPISGHATLYWYQQILGQGPKLLIQFQNNGVVDDSQLPKDRFSAERLKGVDSTLKIQPAKLEDSAVYLCASSLEPGFGNTIYFGEGSWLTVV.

The genes are TRBV5-1 and TRBJ2-7, with 9 positions matching TRBD2. There are 15 residues in the CDR3. The germline gives CDR1 SGHRS, CDR2 YFSETQ. V shed 1 base, J shed 2 bases, and the junction held 4 bases outside the gene matches. The CDR3 nucleotides read TGCGCCAGCAGCTTGTTGTTAGCGGGGGCCTACGAGCAGTACTTC. As protein: CASSLLLAGAYEQYF.

The chain recombines TRBV2 with TRBJ1-1; D uncertain. The CDR3 has 11 residues. Looked up from germline, CDR1 is SNHLY and CDR2 is FYNNEI. V lost 5 bases, J lost 8 bases, and 9 bases lay in between. The CDR3 nucleotides read TGTGCCAGCAGTTGGCGGGAAGAAGCTTTCTTT. This encodes CASSWREEAFF.

V gene TRBV19 combines with J gene TRBJ1-4, with a possible D match to TRBD1 (6 bases). Trimming removed 4 bases at V and 5 bases at J, with 11 bases between. Germline loops: CDR1 LNHDA, CDR2 SQIVND (reference sequence). The CDR3 is 14 residues long. This CDR3 reads CASSNRVVNEKLFF. In DNA, the CDR3 is TGTGCCAGTAGTAACAGGGTCGTGAATGAAAAACTGTTTTTT.

The rearrangement links TRBV5-1 to TRBJ2-2; 9 nucleotides match TRBD1. Germline assignment: CDR1 SGHRS and CDR2 YFSETQ. Trimming cost V 7 bases and J 5 bases; bases outside gene matches: 9. The CDR3 totals 15 residues. The CDR3 region is CASFDRGSNTGELFF. The CDR3 DNA reads as TGCGCCAGCTTTGACAGGGGGAGTAATACCGGGGAGCTGTTTTTT.

This sequence joins TRBV7-8 and TRBJ2-3; 8 nucleotides agree with TRBD2. The CDR3 runs to 15 residues. In germline, CDR1 is SGHVS, CDR2 FQNEAQ. V shed 5 bases and J 5 bases; nucleotides not matched to a gene: 9. The CDR3 reads CASSPTGGPIDTQYF. The CDR3 DNA reads as TGTGCCAGCAGCCCAACGGGAGGGCCGATAGATACGCAGTATTTT. Combining the CDR3 with reference TRBV7-8 and TRBJ2-3 gives the whole variable domain GAGVSQSPRYKVAKRGQDVALRCDPISGHVSLFWYQQALGQGPEFLTYFQNEAQLDKSGLPSDRFFAERPEGSVSTLKIQRTQQEDSAVYLCASSPTGGPIDTQYFGPGTRLTVL.

The chain joins TRBV27 to TRBJ1-2; D unclear. V lost 3 bases and J 5 bases, leaving 19 bases between the germline ends. CDR3 length equals 16 residues. Germline V gives CDR1 MNHEY, CDR2 SMNVEV (reference sequence). The CDR3 loop is CASSLAGGRIGYGYTF. CDR3 DNA sequence: TGTGCCAGCAGTTTGGCCGGCGGGCGCATAGGTTATGGCTACACCTTC.

The chain has TRBV6-5 and TRBJ1-4; 8 bases are a match to TRBD1. After removal of 6 bases from V and 5 bases from J, the junction contained 5 bases not matched to a gene. This CDR3 has 14 amino acids. Per germline, CDR1 MNHEY and CDR2 SVGAGI. In nucleotides, the CDR3 is TGTGCCAGCAGCAGGGACAGGCCCAATGAAAAACTGTTTTTT. Translation gives CASSRDRPNEKLFF.

The chain uses TRBV9 and TRBJ2-2; 9 positions match TRBD1. The CDR3 consists of 17 residues. CDR1 and CDR2 from the germline V gene are SGDLS and YYNGEE. After removal of 2 bases from V and 3 bases from J, the junction contained 8 bases not matched to a gene. The CDR3 is CASSVPTGGVHTGELFF. CDR3 bases: TGTGCCAGCAGCGTCCCAACAGGGGGCGTACACACCGGGGAGCTGTTTTTT.

The chain recombines TRBV6-5 with TRBJ2-5, with a tentative D call TRBD1 (6 bases). The J call is doubtful: the DNA matches TRBJ2-7 better. There are 15 residues in the CDR3. Germline V gene lookup returns CDR1 MNHEY and CDR2 SVGAGI. For the CDR3, the DNA is TGTGCCAGCAGTCCACGGCAGGGGACCTCCTACGAGCAGTACTTC. The encoded protein is CASSPRQGTSYEQYF.

The chain employs TRBV19 and TRBJ1-1; 8 nucleotides agree with TRBD1. Germline-derived CDR1 and CDR2 are LNHDA and SQIVND (reference sequence). This CDR3 is built from 14 residues. Trimming removed 4 bases from V and 4 bases from J; junction bases left unmatched: 5. The CDR3 spells CASSKDRGITEAFF. The CDR3 DNA sequence: TGTGCCAGTAGTAAAGACAGGGGAATCACTGAAGCTTTCTTT. The complete variable domain, with remaining parts taken from reference TRBV19 and TRBJ1-1, reads DGGITQSPKYLFRKEGQNVTLSCEQNLNHDAMYWYRQDPGQGLRLIYYSQIVNDFQKGDIAEGYSVSREKKESFPLTVTSAQKNPTAFYLCASSKDRGITEAFFGQGTRLTVV.

The J gene is TRBJ1-1, the V gene TRBV7-9; D may be TRBD1 (5 bases). In germline, CDR1 is SEHNR, CDR2 FQNEAQ (reference sequence). V was cut by 2 bases and J by 4 bases, with 17 bases left in between. The CDR3 loop spans 16 amino acids. CDR3 in DNA: TGTGCCAGCAGCTTACCCCCGGGACTGCCCAGCACTGAAGCTTTCTTT. Translating it yields CASSLPPGLPSTEAFF.

This chain uses TRBV9 with TRBJ2-1, with no clear D. Trimming stripped 2 bases from V and 5 bases from J, with 11 bases between. Germline CDR1 and CDR2: SGDLS and YYNGEE. The CDR3 runs 14 residues. The CDR3 spells CASSVRFENNEQFF. For the CDR3, the DNA is TGTGCCAGCAGCGTTCGGTTCGAGAACAATGAGCAGTTCTTC.

The J gene is TRBJ1-3, the V gene TRBV5-6; tentatively, D is TRBD1 (5 bases). Germline V gene lookup returns CDR1 SGHDT and CDR2 YYEEEE. V was shortened by 4 bases and J by 4 bases, with 15 bases between the two germline ends. The CDR3 covers 15 residues. DNA of the CDR3: TGTGCCAGCAGCCTTGGGGCCGCGTGGGGAAACACCATATATTTT. Its protein is CASSLGAAWGNTIYF.

Concerning this clone: Compared with germline, one end of the junction differs, possibly owing to a read error. The rearrangement uses TRBV2 and TRBJ1-5; D may be TRBD1 (6 bases). Germline CDR1 and CDR2: SNHLY and FYNNEI. The CDR3 has 14 amino acids. The CDR3 nucleotides read TGTGCCAGCAGTAAGCAGGGGTTTGATCAGCCCCAGAATTTT. This codes for CASSKQGFDQPQNF.

The chain employs TRBV7-9 and TRBJ2-7; no definite D call. Germline CDR1 is SEHNR and CDR2 is FQNEAQ (reference sequence). The CDR3 totals 15 residues. V gave up 3 bases and J gave up 3 bases, with 15 bases separating them. Written as DNA, the CDR3 is TGTGCCAGCAGCTTCCGCGAGAAGTTAGACTACGAGCAGTACTTC. Encoded protein: CASSFREKLDYEQYF.